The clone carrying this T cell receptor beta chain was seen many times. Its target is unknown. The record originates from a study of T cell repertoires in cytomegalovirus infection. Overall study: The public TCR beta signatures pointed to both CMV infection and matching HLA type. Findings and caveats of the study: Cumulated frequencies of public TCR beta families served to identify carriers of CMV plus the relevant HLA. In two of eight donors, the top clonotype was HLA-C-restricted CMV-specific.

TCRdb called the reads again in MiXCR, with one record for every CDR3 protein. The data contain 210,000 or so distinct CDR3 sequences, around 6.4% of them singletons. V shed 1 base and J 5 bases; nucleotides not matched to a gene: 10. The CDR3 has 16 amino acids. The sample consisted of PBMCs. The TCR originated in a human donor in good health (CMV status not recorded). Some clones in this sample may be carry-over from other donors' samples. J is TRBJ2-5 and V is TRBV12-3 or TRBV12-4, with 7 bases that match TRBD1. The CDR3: CASSLGLTGIVETQYF. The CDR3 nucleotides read TGTGCCAGCAGTTTAGGGTTGACAGGGATTGTGGAGACCCAGTACTTC.